This T cell receptor (beta chain) was retrieved from a study of T cell responses to AZD1222 COVID-19 vaccine. The CDR3 has 14 amino acids. CDR1 and CDR2 (germline): MDHEN, SYDVKM. Trimming removed 2 bases from V and 2 bases from J, with 9 bases in between. Libraries were prepared by immunoSEQ multiplex PCR; TCRdb keeps only in-frame clonotypes and omits some of them. Among approximately 60,000 clones, 65% to 80% were seen once, and the ten largest hold 11% to 15%. V gene TRBV28 combines with J gene TRBJ1-2; D is uncertain. The TCR comes from an adult in good health. This material consisted of peripheral blood, taken on day 0 of AZD1222 vaccination. CDR3 loop: CASSLVGENYGYTF. Here the CDR3 DNA reads TGTGCCAGCAGTTTAGTTGGGGAAAACTATGGCTACACCTTC.